This T cell receptor (beta chain) derives from a study of radiotherapy plus CTLA-4 blockade in lung cancer. Study as a whole: 15% to 20% of enrolled patients responded objectively, and roughly 31% had disease control. Points from the study as a whole: Per reports, early blood T cell clone dynamics, plus interferon-beta, forecast response most strongly.

On this clone: Its antigen remains unidentified.

CDR1 LGHNA and CDR2 YNFKEQ come from the germline V gene. The V and J ends lost 0 bases and 5 bases respectively, with 8 bases between them. CDR3 length equals 13 residues. TCRdb keeps only in-frame clones here, not all; method: immunoSEQ multiplex PCR. This sample carries approximately 32,000 clones, roughly 70% of them seen once, and the ten largest clones take 4%. Source: peripheral blood, taken from a patient treated with radiotherapy plus ipilimumab. The sequence derives from a human donor with non-small cell lung cancer who had stable disease on radiotherapy plus ipilimumab. The V and J genes are TRBV4-2 and TRBJ2-7, with no clear D. The CDR3 sequence is CASSQEGRDEQYF. The CDR3 DNA reads TGTGCCAGCAGCCAAGAAGGTAGGGACGAGCAGTACTTC.